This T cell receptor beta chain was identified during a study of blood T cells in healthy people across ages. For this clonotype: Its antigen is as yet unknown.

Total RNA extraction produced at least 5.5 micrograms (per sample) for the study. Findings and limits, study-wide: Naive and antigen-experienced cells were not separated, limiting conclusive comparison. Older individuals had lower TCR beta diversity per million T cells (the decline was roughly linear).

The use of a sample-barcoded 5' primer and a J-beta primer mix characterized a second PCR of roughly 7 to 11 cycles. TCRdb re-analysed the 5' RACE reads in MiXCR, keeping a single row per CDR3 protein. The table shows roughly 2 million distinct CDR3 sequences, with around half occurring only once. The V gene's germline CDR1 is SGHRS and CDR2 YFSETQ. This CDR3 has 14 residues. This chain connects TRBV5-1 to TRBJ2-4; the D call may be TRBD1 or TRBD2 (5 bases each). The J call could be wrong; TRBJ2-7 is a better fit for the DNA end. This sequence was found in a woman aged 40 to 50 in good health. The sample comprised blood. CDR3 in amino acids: CASSLGVSGYEQYF. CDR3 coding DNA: TGCGCCAGCAGCCTGGGGGTATCCGGGTACGAGCAGTACTTC.